This entry lists 10 T cell receptor beta chains sequenced from one sample in a study of PD-1 blockade in classical Hodgkin lymphoma. Sequencing was performed with immunoSEQ multiplex PCR; in TCRdb, only in-frame clones are kept and a portion is missing. The table records about 30,000 clones, 86% of them present only once. Specified time point: cycle 4 day 1 (C4D1), after more than five weeks of nivolumab. All patients relapsed after autologous stem cell transplantation, and brentuximab vedotin exposure varied. With magnetic negative selection, CD4+ T cells were purified from PBMCs that had been thawed. The starting material was CD4+ T cells from blood, obtained before the fourth cycle of nivolumab. These receptors were taken from a human donor with classical Hodgkin lymphoma.

V and J are TRBV19 and TRBJ2-1; unclear D gene. The CDR3 has 15 amino acids. Between the trimmed V and J ends, which lost 4 bases and 4 bases, there was a span of 14 bases. CDR1 is LNHDA, CDR2 SQIVND, per germline (reference sequence). CDR3 residues: CASSTQVATYNEQFF. The CDR3 DNA is TGTGCCAGTAGTACCCAGGTGGCTACATACAATGAGCAGTTCTTC.

This clone was observed once. The chain recombines TRBV30 with TRBJ1-1; D gene unclear. The length of the CDR3 is 16 residues. Germline V CDR1 and CDR2: GTSNPN, SVGIG (reference sequence). V was shortened by 0 bases and J by 0 bases, with 14 bases between the two germline ends. Here the CDR3 DNA reads TGTGCCTGGAGTGTACCGATGGGCAGAATGAACACTGAAGCTTTCTTT. This encodes CAWSVPMGRMNTEAFF. The full variable domain, with the rest looked up from reference TRBV30 and TRBJ1-1, is SQTIHQWPATLVQPVGSPLSLECTVEGTSNPNLYWYRQAAGRGLQLLFYSVGIGQISSEVPQNLSASRPQDRQFILSSKKLLLSDSGFYLCAWSVPMGRMNTEAFFGQGTRLTVV.

This chain links TRBV30 with TRBJ2-7; TRBD1 matches at 9 bases. Trimming removed 1 base from V and 6 bases from J; junction bases left unmatched: 4. The germline V gene has CDR1 GTSNPN and CDR2 SVGIG (reference sequence). CDR3 size: 13 residues. CDR3 DNA: TGTGCCTGGAGTGACCGGGACAGGGCCGAGCAGTACTTC. This sequence encodes CAWSDRDRAEQYF.

CDR3 sequence reads: CASSDPTSGSSYNEQFF. The DNA of the CDR3 is TGTGCCAGCAGTGATCCTACTAGCGGTAGCTCCTACAATGAGCAGTTCTTC. This chain connects TRBV2 to TRBJ2-1; 8 nucleotides line up with TRBD2. The length of the CDR3 is 17 residues. After removal of 3 bases from V and 0 bases from J, the junction contained 7 bases not matched to a gene. Germline V gene data show CDR1 as SNHLY and CDR2 as FYNNEI.

The table lists this clone with a count of one. V gene TRBV6-5 combines with J gene TRBJ1-4; D is perhaps TRBD1 (6 bases). The CDR3 length is 14 residues. CDR1 is MNHEY, CDR2 SVGAGI, per germline. The V end was cut by 6 bases, the J end by 8 bases, with 16 bases between. CDR3 residues: CASSQGGVGEKLFF. The CDR3 DNA sequence: TGTGCCAGCAGCCAAGGGGGAGTTGGGGAAAAACTGTTTTTT.

This chain uses TRBV11-1 with TRBJ2-1, with a weak D call TRBD2 (6 bases). Germline V gene data show CDR1 as SGHAT and CDR2 as FQDESV (reference sequence). The V end lost 5 bases, the J end lost 4 bases, and 21 bases lay between the germline ends. CDR3 length equals 17 residues. CDR3 residues: CASSPDLRGTPYNEQFF. DNA for the CDR3: TGTGCCAGCAGCCCCGATCTTCGGGGGACCCCTTACAATGAGCAGTTCTTC.

This clone was counted a few times. The rearrangement links TRBV19 to TRBJ1-1; a possible D gene is TRBD1 (5 bases). There are 15 residues in the CDR3. Germline lookup yields CDR1 LNHDA and CDR2 SQIVND (reference sequence). V lost 5 bases and J 0 bases, leaving 13 bases between the germline ends. CDR3 DNA sequence: TGTGCCAGTAGTTACAGGCGGGGTATGAACACTGAAGCTTTCTTT. This encodes CASSYRRGMNTEAFF. The full variable domain, rest sourced from reference TRBV19 and TRBJ1-1, is DGGITQSPKYLFRKEGQNVTLSCEQNLNHDAMYWYRQDPGQGLRLIYYSQIVNDFQKGDIAEGYSVSREKKESFPLTVTSAQKNPTAFYLCASSYRRGMNTEAFFGQGTRLTVV.

The rearrangement uses TRBV30 and TRBJ2-1; TRBD2 might be the D (6 bases). The germline V gene encodes CDR1 GTSNPN and CDR2 SVGIG (reference sequence). CDR3 length equals 18 residues. The ends were cut back, 1 base at V and 2 bases at J, with 21 bases in the middle. The chain's CDR3 is CAWSGSPHTSRPYNEQFF. As DNA, the CDR3 is TGTGCCTGGAGTGGCAGTCCACATACTAGCCGCCCCTACAATGAGCAGTTCTTC.

About this clone itself: Other DNA sequences in the same sample also yield this CDR3. V usage is TRBV28 and J usage is TRBJ2-7; 7 positions agree with TRBD1. The CDR3 extends over 13 amino acids. The germline V gene encodes CDR1 MDHEN and CDR2 SYDVKM. Unmatched junction bases numbered 1, after V lost 4 bases and J lost 1 base. The DNA of the CDR3 is TGTGCCAGCAGTTCGGGACAGTCCTACGAGCAGTACTTC. This translates into CASSSGQSYEQYF.

V usage is TRBV11-3 and J usage is TRBJ2-1; 8 bases match TRBD1. The V and J ends lost 5 bases and 8 bases, in that order; junction bases with no gene match: 2. The CDR3 spans 12 residues. CDR1 is SGHNT, CDR2 YENEEA, per germline. The CDR3 DNA follows: TGTGCCAGCAGCGGACAGGGCTATGAGCAGTTCTTC. Its protein is CASSGQGYEQFF. Combining the CDR3 with reference TRBV11-3 and TRBJ2-1 gives the whole variable domain EAGVVQSPRYKIIEKKQPVAFWCNPISGHNTLYWYLQNLGQGPELLIRYENEEAVDDSQLPKDRFSAERLKGVDSTLKIQPAELGDSAVYLCASSGQGYEQFFGPGTRLTVL.